These 6 T cell receptor beta chains originate from one sample sequenced in a study of graft-versus-host responses after intestinal transplantation. Their antigens remain unidentified. Using immunoSEQ multiplex PCR, the repertoire was profiled, and TCRdb retains in-frame clones only, with some absent. This table has 30,000 or so clones, just under 85% appearing once. Sequences were derived from unstimulated CD8+ T cells sorted from spleen or lymph node cells, sampled before intestinal transplant. These receptors all come from a human donor who received an intestinal transplant.

This chain joins TRBV2 and TRBJ2-2, with a weak D call TRBD1 (6 bases). V lost 4 bases and J 6 bases, leaving 15 bases between the germline ends. CDR3 length: 15 residues. The V gene's germline CDR1 is SNHLY and CDR2 FYNNEI. The CDR3 nucleotides read TGTGCCAGCAGTGGAATACAGGGCCATGCCGGGGAGCTGTTTTTT. It specifies CASSGIQGHAGELFF.

The chain is built from TRBV19 and TRBJ2-1; D gene unclear. This CDR3 spans 15 amino acids. Looked up from germline, CDR1 is LNHDA and CDR2 is SQIVND (reference sequence). The V end was cut by 0 bases, the J end by 6 bases, with 12 bases between. The CDR3 coding sequence is TGTGCCAGTAGTATAGACACACGCACCATCAATGAGCAGTTCTTC. Protein sequence: CASSIDTRTINEQFF.

A single count supports this clone. This chain connects TRBV10-3 to TRBJ1-1; D unresolved. Germline values: CDR1 ENHRY, CDR2 SYGVKD. Trimming pared 6 bases from V and 0 bases from J, leaving 5 bases between. This CDR3 is built from 12 residues. The CDR3 is CAIRALNTEAFF. The CDR3 DNA reads as TGTGCCATCAGGGCCCTGAACACTGAAGCTTTCTTT.

This clone showed up just a few times. The V call is TRBV29-1, the J call TRBJ1-5, with D perhaps TRBD1 (6 bases). The germline V gene encodes CDR1 SQVTM and CDR2 ANQGSEA. Trimming left V 4 bases short and J 7 bases short, with 14 bases between. The CDR3 runs to 13 residues. CDR3 region: CSVGPGHYQPQHF. The CDR3 nucleotides read TGCAGCGTTGGGCCGGGACATTACCAGCCCCAGCATTTT.

The V call is TRBV29-1, the J call TRBJ2-7; weak D call: TRBD2 (6 bases). Germline CDR1 reads SQVTM; CDR2 reads ANQGSEA. V was clipped by 4 bases and J by 5 bases, with 18 bases between them. The CDR3 covers 14 residues. The CDR3 protein is CSVVVEAGVHEQYF. Here the CDR3 DNA reads TGCAGCGTTGTGGTGGAAGCGGGCGTGCACGAGCAGTACTTC.

The rearrangement links TRBV9 to TRBJ2-3; perhaps TRBD2 as D (5 bases). The V and J ends lost 4 bases and 4 bases respectively, with 16 bases between them. CDR3 length: 15 residues. CDR1 is SGDLS and CDR2 is YYNGEE in the germline V gene. CDR3 nucleotides: TGTGCCAGCAGCCCCGGCCTAGCATTCGCAGATACGCAGTATTTT. It codes for CASSPGLAFADTQYF.